Below are 30 T cell receptor beta chains sequenced from a single sample in a study of prognosis after radiotherapy for stage I lung cancer. Starting from genomic DNA, TCR beta CDR3 was amplified through two-round multiplex PCR. The authors ran first-round PCR with primers specific to each TRBV and TRBJ gene. MiXCR, applied by TCRdb to the multiplex PCR reads, yields one record per CDR3 protein. The top ten clones hold 40% of a sample with 10,000 to 15,000 distinct CDR3 sequences, about 43% of them seen once. The source material was PBMCs, sampled before or after stereotactic body radiation therapy (not recorded which). Receptors were obtained from a donor over 45 with non-small cell lung cancer.

This clonotype appeared many times. The J gene is TRBJ2-5, the V gene TRBV6-1; the match to TRBD2 covers 7 bases. V dropped 5 bases and J dropped 5; count of bases not matched to a gene: 11. CDR3 length: 15 residues. Germline V lookup: CDR1 MNHNS, CDR2 SASEGT. Written as DNA, the CDR3 is TGTGCCAGCAGTCCCAGGGAGGGACTGGGGGAGACCCAGTACTTC. Translation gives CASSPREGLGETQYF.

The chain employs TRBV9 and TRBJ2-2; D uncertain. The germline V gene encodes CDR1 SGDLS and CDR2 YYNGEE. Between the trimmed V and J ends, which lost 0 bases and 2 bases, there was a span of 5 bases. There are 14 residues in the CDR3. In DNA, the CDR3 is TGTGCCAGCAGCGTAGTCCTAAACACCGGGGAGCTGTTTTTT. It yields the protein CASSVVLNTGELFF.

This clonotype showed up many times. This may stem from a read error, because a much larger clone lies one nucleotide away. The CDR3 loop is CASSLAGGGGHYGYTF. Written as DNA, the CDR3 is TGCGCCAGCAGCTTGGCCGGAGGGGGGGGTCACTATGGCTACACCTTC. V usage is TRBV5-1 and J usage is TRBJ1-2; a weak D match, TRBD1 (6 bases). The germline V and J ends were trimmed by 0 bases and 3 bases, with 15 bases remaining between them. From germline, CDR1 is SGHRS and CDR2 YFSETQ. This CDR3 region has 16 residues.

In regard to this clonotype: This sequence may be a read error, since a much larger clone differs from it by one base. This chain connects TRBV9 to TRBJ2-3; 10 bases align to TRBD2. The CDR3 loop spans 15 amino acids. CDR1 is SGDLS, CDR2 YYNGEE, per germline. V was clipped by 0 bases and J by 4 bases; unmatched bases: 2. This chain's CDR3 is CASSVAGTSADTQYF. The DNA for the CDR3 is TGTGCCAGCAGCGTAGCGGGGACTAGCGCAGATACGCAGTATTTT.

There are many counts of this clonotype. The chain carries TRBV4-3 and TRBJ2-1; weak D call: TRBD1 (6 bases). The CDR3 spans 17 residues. Trimming pared 3 bases from V and 5 bases from J, leaving 20 bases between. The germline CDR1 and CDR2 sequences are LGHNA and YSLEER. The CDR3 DNA reads TGCGCCAGCAGCCACCCCAGGGGTGGCGGAGTCGACAATGAGCAGTTCTTC. Its protein is CASSHPRGGGVDNEQFF.

The chain has TRBV6-1 and TRBJ2-2; 8 bases align to TRBD2. The CDR3 loop spans 16 amino acids. J lost 2 bases, V lost 7 bases, and 9 bases had no gene match. The germline V gene has CDR1 MNHNS and CDR2 SASEGT. The CDR3 DNA reads as TGTGCCAGCAACCCGCGGGGGGCGGTTAACACCGGGGAGCTGTTTTTT. It yields the protein CASNPRGAVNTGELFF.

This clonotype was recorded at least ten times. The genes are TRBV29-1 and TRBJ2-3; TRBD2 matches at 9 bases. The V and J ends lost 4 bases and 2 bases, in that order; junction bases with no gene match: 4. Germline V gene lookup returns CDR1 SQVTM and CDR2 ANQGSEA. This CDR3 spans 14 amino acids. The CDR3 loop reads CSVVPSGNTDTQYF. CDR3 sequence (DNA): TGCAGCGTTGTGCCTAGCGGGAACACAGATACGCAGTATTTT.

The sample holds one count of this clonotype. The DNA is left out, because the CDR3 cannot be placed on it with certainty; the CDR3 is given as TCRdb lists it. The gene calls are TRBV10-3 and TRBJ1-2; the D segment call TRBD1 is taken from the table without a DNA check. The germline gives CDR1 ENHRY, CDR2 SYGVKD. The CDR3 numbers 20 amino acids, ends counted. The CDR3 is CASRASNFRARDRDRYGYTF.

By its share, this clonotype is medium-sized. The chain has TRBV27 and TRBJ1-2, with a weak D call TRBD1 (6 bases). This CDR3 region has 13 residues. V was clipped by 8 bases and J by 6 bases, with 16 bases between them. Germline loops: CDR1 MNHEY, CDR2 SMNVEV (reference sequence). CDR3 sequence (DNA): TGTGCCAGCTGGGGACAAACTCCGCATGGCTACACCTTC. Its protein is CASWGQTPHGYTF.

The V gene is TRBV27, the J gene TRBJ2-7; TRBD1 matches at 9 bases. With V trimmed by 7 bases and J by 1 base, 5 bases remained unmatched. The CDR3 covers 14 residues. Germline V gene lookup returns CDR1 MNHEY and CDR2 SMNVEV (reference sequence). In nucleotides, the CDR3 is TGTGCCAGCAAGCTACAGGGGGCGTCCTACGAGCAGTACTTC. Translation: CASKLQGASYEQYF.

This chain joins TRBV2 and TRBJ2-7; D perhaps matches TRBD2 (5 bases). The CDR3 loop spans 14 amino acids. Trimming took off 8 bases at V and 6 bases at J, with 20 bases between the two ends. The germline V gene has CDR1 SNHLY and CDR2 FYNNEI. CDR3 DNA: TGTGCCAGCTGTGGACTTGCGGCAGTGATCGAGCAGTACTTC. This codes for CASCGLAAVIEQYF.

This clonotype appeared many times. The rearrangement links TRBV7-8 to TRBJ2-7; D tentatively reads TRBD1 or TRBD2 (5 bases each). The CDR3 is 15 residues long. Germline loops: CDR1 SGHVS, CDR2 FQNEAQ. V lost 3 bases and J lost 0, with 12 bases in between. The CDR3, as DNA: TGTGCCAGCAGCTTTTCCGGGACGCTCTCCTACGAGCAGTACTTC. Translated, it gives CASSFSGTLSYEQYF.

This clonotype was seen many times. J is TRBJ1-5 and V is TRBV2; D is unresolved. From germline, CDR1 is SNHLY and CDR2 FYNNEI. The CDR3 contains 14 residues. The V and J ends lost 6 bases and 5 bases respectively, with 14 bases between them. The CDR3 DNA sequence: TGTGCCAGCAGCATTAACACCGGAGATCAGCCCCAGCATTTT. Residues: CASSINTGDQPQHF.

This clonotype was found many times. The gene calls are TRBV5-6 and TRBJ2-5; D call uncertain. This CDR3 region has 12 residues. V lost 2 bases, J lost 5 bases, and 7 bases lay in between. Germline V gene lookup returns CDR1 SGHDT and CDR2 YYEEEE. Written as DNA, the CDR3 is TGTGCCAGCAGCTTTGGGTGGGAGACCCAGTACTTC. Translated: CASSFGWETQYF.

This clonotype was detected only once. Possible read error: a much larger clone is one base away. This chain links TRBV27 with TRBJ2-1, with D tentatively TRBD1 (6 bases). V was trimmed by 2 bases and J by 12 bases, leaving 14 bases between them. The CDR3 extends over 13 amino acids. Germline V CDR1 and CDR2: MNHEY, SMNVEV (reference sequence). CDR3 nucleotides: TGTGCCAGCAGTTTAGGACAGTTCTATGGGCAGTTCTTC. Its translation is CASSLGQFYGQFF.

This clonotype was detected only once. One junction end disagrees with the germline gene, perhaps due to a read error. The rearrangement joins TRBV7-8 to TRBJ2-7; TRBD1 agrees at 11 bases. The V gene's germline CDR1 is SGHVS and CDR2 FQNEAQ. The CDR3 sequence is 16 residues long. Here the CDR3 DNA reads TGTGCCAGCATCTTATGGAAAGGACAGGGGGCTGGCGAACAGTACTTC. This gives the protein CASILWKGQGAGEQYF. Looking up the rest from reference TRBV7-8 and TRBJ2-7 gives the full variable domain: GAGVSQSPRYKVAKRGQDVALRCDPISGHVSLFWYQQALGQGPEFLTYFQNEAQLDKSGLPSDRFFAERPEGSVSTLKIQRTQQEDSAVYLCASILWKGQGAGEQYFGPGTRLTVT.

The J gene is TRBJ2-5, the V gene TRBV4-2, with 10 bases identical to TRBD2. Germline V gives CDR1 LGHNA, CDR2 YNFKEQ. The V and J ends lost 11 bases and 2 bases, in that order; junction bases with no gene match: 14. CDR3 length: 16 residues. Written as DNA, the CDR3 is TGTGCCTACAGCCAAGCTCTACTAGCGGGACAAGAGACCCAGTACTTC. Its translation: CAYSQALLAGQETQYF.

With regard to this clonotype: A single base is all that separates this from a far larger clone, so a read error is likely. The V and J genes are TRBV6-2 or TRBV6-3 and TRBJ2-7; TRBD2 matches 7 bases. V shed 5 bases and J 6 bases; nucleotides not matched to a gene: 10. Germline V gene lookup returns CDR1 MNHEY and CDR2 SVGEGT. The length of the CDR3 is 14 residues. The CDR3 coding sequence is TGTGCCAGCAGTGAATCGGGCGGGAGCCGCGAGCAGTACTTC. Amino acid sequence: CASSESGGSREQYF.

The V gene is TRBV7-2, the J gene TRBJ2-2; TRBD1 agrees at 7 bases. Germline trimming cut 2 bases from V and 11 bases from J; bases unmatched to any gene: 8. The CDR3 runs to 14 residues. Looked up from germline, CDR1 is SGHTA and CDR2 is FQGNSA. DNA of the CDR3: TGTGCCAGCAGCTTATACAGGGGCCGTGGAGAGCTGTTTTTT. Its translation: CASSLYRGRGELFF.

This clonotype was counted at least ten times. The chain has TRBV18 and TRBJ1-5; no firm D call. Germline V lookup: CDR1 KGHSH, CDR2 LQKENI. Between the trimmed V and J ends, which lost 1 base and 2 bases, there was a span of 12 bases. The CDR3 consists of 16 residues. The CDR3 loop is CASSPLQTRGNQPQHF. CDR3 in DNA: TGTGCCAGCTCACCACTTCAGACACGGGGCAATCAGCCCCAGCATTTT.

This chain links TRBV4-3 with TRBJ2-7; D unclear. Germline CDR1 is LGHNA and CDR2 is YSLEER. Trimming took off 0 bases at V and 5 bases at J, with 17 bases between the two ends. The CDR3 spans 16 residues. DNA of the CDR3: TGCGCCAGCAGCCAAGATTTCCTATACGTACCAAACGAGCAGTACTTC. It encodes CASSQDFLYVPNEQYF.

Of note for this clonotype: It may be a read error: a sequence one base away is much more abundant. The chain carries TRBV20-1 and TRBJ2-7, with D possibly TRBD2 on 5 matching bases. Germline CDR1 is DFQATT and CDR2 is SNEGSKA (reference sequence). There are 12 residues in the CDR3. CDR3 coding DNA: TGCAGTGCCGTCGGGGTGGGCGAGGAGCAGCACTTC. It is translated as CSAVGVGEEQHF.

With regard to this clonotype: A much larger clone is a single base away; this may be a read error. The rearrangement joins TRBV4-2 to TRBJ2-1, with TRBD2 as a possible D gene (6 bases). This CDR3 region has 13 residues. The germline V gene has CDR1 LGHNA and CDR2 YNFKEQ. V was shortened by 2 bases and J by 10 bases, with 12 bases between the two germline ends. For the CDR3, the DNA is TGTGCCAGCAGCCAATTGACTAGTGGGGAGCAGTTCTTC. This codes for CASSQLTSGEQFF.

This clonotype came up once. The gene calls are TRBV20-1 and TRBJ2-3, with TRBD2 identical over 9 bases. The CDR3 runs to 15 residues. Germline CDR1 and CDR2: DFQATT and SNEGSKA (reference sequence). The V segment lost 5 bases and the J segment 3 bases; nucleotides outside the gene matches: 9. CDR3 coding DNA: TGCAGTGCTTTGTTTCAAGCGGGGGGTACAGATACGCAGTATTTT. As protein: CSALFQAGGTDTQYF.

This clonotype turned up a few times. Given a much more abundant clone one base away, this may be a read error. The chain recombines TRBV7-2 with TRBJ1-1, with D possibly being TRBD1 (6 bases). The CDR3 sequence is 13 residues long. Germline V CDR1 and CDR2: SGHTA, FQGNSA. The DNA of the CDR3 is TGTGCCATCAGCTTAGCGGTAGGGGGAGTTGCTTTCTTT. Its translation is CAISLAVGGVAFF.

Ten or more counts support this clonotype. J is TRBJ1-3 and V is TRBV5-6; D unresolved. Germline CDR1 and CDR2: SGHDT and YYEEEE. The CDR3 is made up of 15 amino acids. The V gene lost 0 bases and the J gene lost 0 bases, with 7 bases spanning the gap. CDR3 amino acids: CASSLAAVSGNTIYF. The CDR3 DNA is TGTGCCAGCAGCTTGGCGGCAGTCTCTGGAAACACCATATATTTT.

This clonotype was recorded once. The chain employs TRBV10-3 and TRBJ1-1; D is unclear. V lost 0 bases and J lost 0, with 8 bases in between. Germline CDR1 and CDR2: ENHRY and SYGVKD. This CDR3 comprises 15 residues. DNA of the CDR3: TGTGCCATCAGTGAGTCGGAAAACATGAACACTGAAGCTTTCTTT. Protein product: CAISESENMNTEAFF.

CDR3: CASSLGTASYEQYF. The DNA for the CDR3 is TGTGCCAGTAGCCTTGGGACAGCTTCCTACGAGCAGTACTTC. This sequence joins TRBV19 and TRBJ2-7; 7 bases map to TRBD1. The junction had 6 bases not matched to a gene; V was cut back by 6 bases and J by 1 base. The CDR3 loop spans 14 amino acids. Germline CDR1 and CDR2: LNHDA and SQIVND (reference sequence).

V gene TRBV6-1 combines with J gene TRBJ2-1; 10 nucleotides align to TRBD2. The CDR3 loop spans 15 amino acids. Per germline, CDR1 MNHNS and CDR2 SASEGT. Trimming at V came to 6 bases and at J to 7 bases, leaving 9 bases not matched to a gene. This CDR3 is CASSPGTSVRNEQFF. CDR3 DNA: TGTGCCAGCAGCCCCGGGACTAGCGTGAGGAATGAGCAGTTCTTC.

In the case of this clonotype: Sequence at one end of the junction differs from germline and may be a read error. This chain uses TRBV6-8 with TRBJ1-5, with no clear D. CDR1 is MNHGY and CDR2 is SAAAGT in the germline V gene. This CDR3 contains 14 residues. The CDR3 sequence is CARSYGRTNQPQHF. DNA of the CDR3: TGTGCCCGCAGTTACGGTCGGACCAATCAGCCCCAGCATTTT.